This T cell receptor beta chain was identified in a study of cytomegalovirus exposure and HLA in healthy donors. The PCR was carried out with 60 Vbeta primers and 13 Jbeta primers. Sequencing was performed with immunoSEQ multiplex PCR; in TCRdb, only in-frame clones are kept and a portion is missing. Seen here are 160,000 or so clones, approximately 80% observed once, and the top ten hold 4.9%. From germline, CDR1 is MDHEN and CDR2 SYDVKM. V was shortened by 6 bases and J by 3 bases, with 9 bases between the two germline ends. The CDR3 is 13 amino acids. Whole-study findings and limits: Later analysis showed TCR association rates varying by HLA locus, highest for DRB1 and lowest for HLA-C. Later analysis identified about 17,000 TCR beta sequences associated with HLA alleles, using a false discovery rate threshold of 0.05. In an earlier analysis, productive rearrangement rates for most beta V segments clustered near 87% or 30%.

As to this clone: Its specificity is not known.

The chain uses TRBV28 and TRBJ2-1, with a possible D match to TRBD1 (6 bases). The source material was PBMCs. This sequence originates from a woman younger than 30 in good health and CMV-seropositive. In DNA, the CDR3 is TGTGCCAGCAGCCAGGGGTTCTACAATGAGCAGTTCTTC. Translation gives CASSQGFYNEQFF.